The source of this TCR beta chain is a study of cytomegalovirus exposure and HLA in healthy donors. Study-wide findings and caveats: Presence/absence comparisons presumed near-even sequencing depth among donors. Segments of the TCR beta V type were, in most cases, productive about 87% or about 30% of the time in an earlier analysis.

To note about this clone: Its antigen remains unknown. An end of the junction does not agree with germline; a read error may underlie this.

Germline V CDR1 and CDR2: SGHRS, YFSETQ. The CDR3 is made up of 9 amino acids. In the PCR, 60 Vbeta and 13 Jbeta primers were used. Generated by immunoSEQ multiplex PCR, the TCRdb table keeps only in-frame clones and is missing some. The sample records 100,000 to 150,000 clones, around 80% being singletons. The gene calls are TRBV5-1 and TRBJ1-1, with D perhaps TRBD1 (5 bases). The TCR comes from a man in his fifties or sixties in good health and CMV-seronegative. Specimen: PBMCs. The DNA of the CDR3 is TGCGCCAGCAGCTTGGAAGGGGCTTGG. As protein: CASSLEGAW. Supplemented by reference TRBV5-1 and TRBJ1-1, the full variable domain reads KAGVTQTPRYLIKTRGQQVTLSCSPISGHRSVSWYQQTPGQGLQFLFEYFSETQRNKGNFPGRFSGRQFSNSRSEMNVSTLELGDSALYLCASSLEGAWGQGTRLTVV.